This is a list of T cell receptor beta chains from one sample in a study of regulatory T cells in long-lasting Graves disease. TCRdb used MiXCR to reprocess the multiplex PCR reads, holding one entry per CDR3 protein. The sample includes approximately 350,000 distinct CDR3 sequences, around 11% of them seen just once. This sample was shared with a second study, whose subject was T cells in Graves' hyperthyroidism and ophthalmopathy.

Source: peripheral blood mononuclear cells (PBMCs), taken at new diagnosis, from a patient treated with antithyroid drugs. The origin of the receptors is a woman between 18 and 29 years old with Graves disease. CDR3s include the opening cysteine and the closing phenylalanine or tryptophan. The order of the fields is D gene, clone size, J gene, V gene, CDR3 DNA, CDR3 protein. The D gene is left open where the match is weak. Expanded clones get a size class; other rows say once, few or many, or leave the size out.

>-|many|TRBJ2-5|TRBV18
TGTGCCAGCTCACCGCAAGACCCTGGGACCCAGTACTTC
CASSPQDPGTQYF
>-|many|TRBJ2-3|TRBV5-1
TGCGCCAGCATGCTCCGCGTGGGCACAGATACGCAGTATTTT
CASMLRVGTDTQYF
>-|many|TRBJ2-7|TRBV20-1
TGCAGTGCTCCCCATCTAGCTGGGAGCTCCTACGAGCAGTACTTC
CSAPHLAGSSYEQYF
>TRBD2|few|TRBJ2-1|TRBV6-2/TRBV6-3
TGTGCCAGCATCGAAGCGGGGGGGCGGGATGAGCAGTTCTTC
CASIEAGGRDEQFF
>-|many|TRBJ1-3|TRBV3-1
TGTGCCAGCAGCCATTTCACAGGGTCTGGAAACACCATATATTTT
CASSHFTGSGNTIYF
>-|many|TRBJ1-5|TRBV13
TGTGCCAGCAGCTACAGGCGTTGGGGGCCCCAGCATTTT
CASSYRRWGPQHF
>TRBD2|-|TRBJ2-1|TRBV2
TGTGCCAGCAGGGGGCGGCGGGAGGGCTGGAATGAGCAGTTCTTC
CASRGRREGWNEQFF
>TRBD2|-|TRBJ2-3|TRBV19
TGTGCCAGTAGTTCGATAGCGGGAGAGATTACAGATACGCAGTATTTT
CASSSIAGEITDTQYF
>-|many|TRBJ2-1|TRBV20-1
TGCAGTGCTAGCGGGCAGAGCTCCTACAATGAGCAGTTCTTC
CSASGQSSYNEQFF
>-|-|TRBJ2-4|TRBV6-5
TGTGCCAGCAGTCTACTCAGTCTAGCCAAAAACATTCAGTACTTC
CASSLLSLAKNIQYF
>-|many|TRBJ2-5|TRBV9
TGTGCCAGCAGCGTAGGGACCGTACACCAAGAGACCCAGTACTTC
CASSVGTVHQETQYF
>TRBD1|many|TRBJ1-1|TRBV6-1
TGTGCCAGCACCCCAGACAGGGCTCTTGGGACTGAAGCTTTCTTT
CASTPDRALGTEAFF
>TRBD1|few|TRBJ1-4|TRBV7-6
TGTGCCAGCAGCCCCCCGGGACAGGGCTTGAATGAAAAACTGTTTTTT
CASSPPGQGLNEKLFF
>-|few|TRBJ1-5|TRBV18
TGTGCCAGCTCACCACCGGGTGGCCCCGGGGGCGCTCAGCCCCAGCATTTT
CASSPPGGPGGAQPQHF
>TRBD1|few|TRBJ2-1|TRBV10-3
TGTGCCACCCAGGGGGTGGTTGAGCAGTTCTTC
CATQGVVEQFF
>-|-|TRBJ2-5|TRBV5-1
TGCGCCAGCAGCCGTCCGGAGGAGACTCAACAGACCCAGTACTTC
CASSRPEETQQTQYF
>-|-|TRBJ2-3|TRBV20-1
TGCAGTGCTAGAAGTGGGTCAGATACGCAGTATTTT
CSARSGSDTQYF
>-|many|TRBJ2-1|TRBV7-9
TGTGCCAGCAGTACCGGACTCGCTGAGCAGTTCTTC
CASSTGLAEQFF
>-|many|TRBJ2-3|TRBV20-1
TGCAGTGCTATGGTCCCGGGGGTAGGGAGTACGCAGTATTTT
CSAMVPGVGSTQYF
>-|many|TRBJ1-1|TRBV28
TGTGCCAGCAGTTTAGGTTCAATCAACACTGAAGCTTTCTTT
CASSLGSINTEAFF
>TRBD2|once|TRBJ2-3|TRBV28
TGTGCCAGCAGTACCCCCGGGACTAGCGGGACGTCCGGCTCGGATACGCAGTATTTT
CASSTPGTSGTSGSDTQYF
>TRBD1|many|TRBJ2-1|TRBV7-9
TGTGCCAGCAGCTCGTGGGACAGCTACTCCTACAATGAGCAGTTCTTC
CASSSWDSYSYNEQFF